A single sample gave rise to the 23 T cell receptor beta chains below, sequenced in a study of T cells after yellow fever vaccination. From the 5' RACE reads, TCRdb called clonotypes with MiXCR, one entry per CDR3 protein. The data show 200,000 to 300,000 distinct CDR3 sequences, roughly 6.3% seen once. This specimen was CD4+ T cells sorted from PBMCs, taken on the day of the yellow fever booster vaccination. The receptors were gathered from a man aged 25 to 45 who received the YFV17D yellow fever vaccine.

The chain recombines TRBV7-2 with TRBJ2-2; possibly TRBD2 for D (5 bases). Germline V lookup: CDR1 SGHTA, CDR2 FQGNSA. The CDR3 length is 13 residues. Trimming removed 1 base from V and 7 bases from J, with 7 bases in between. CDR3 nucleotides: TGTGCCAGCAGCTTAGAGAGCGGCGGGGAGCTGTTTTTT. It encodes CASSLESGGELFF.

The chain couples TRBV5-1 to TRBJ2-5, with D possibly being TRBD1 (5 bases). Germline V lookup: CDR1 SGHRS, CDR2 YFSETQ. The length of the CDR3 is 14 residues. V lost 5 bases and J 5 bases, leaving 16 bases between the germline ends. The CDR3 sequence is CASRRKTGHETQYF. CDR3 nucleotides: TGCGCCAGCAGGAGAAAAACAGGACATGAGACCCAGTACTTC.

This clonotype was observed many times. The V and J genes are TRBV12-3 or TRBV12-4 and TRBJ2-7; 7 bases agree with TRBD1. The ends lost 2 bases at V and 3 bases at J; junction bases unmatched: 4. This CDR3 is 14 amino acids long. This CDR3 is CASSLSTGFYEQYF. CDR3 DNA: TGTGCCAGCAGTTTATCGACAGGGTTCTACGAGCAGTACTTC.

The chain combines TRBV3-1 with TRBJ2-2; unclear D gene. V dropped 3 bases and J dropped 9 bases, with 5 bases sitting between them. The CDR3 sequence is 11 residues long. CDR1 LGHDT and CDR2 YNNKEL come from the germline V gene (reference sequence). CDR3 region: CASSQGRELFF. For the CDR3, the DNA is TGTGCCAGCAGCCAGGGTAGGGAGCTGTTTTTT.

This clonotype was recorded many times. This rearrangement joins TRBV7-3 to TRBJ2-3; TRBD1 agrees at 10 bases. V lost 5 bases and J lost 1; bases outside the gene matches: 0. The CDR3 spans 14 residues. Germline V gene lookup returns CDR1 SGHTA and CDR2 FQGTGA. The CDR3 is CASSGTGGTDTQYF. CDR3 DNA: TGTGCCAGCAGCGGGACAGGGGGCACAGATACGCAGTATTTT.

This clonotype was seen more than once but under ten times. V gene TRBV27 combines with J gene TRBJ2-1; TRBD1 matches 10 bases. Germline CDR1 reads MNHEY; CDR2 reads SMNVEV (reference sequence). CDR3 length: 15 residues. V gave up 6 bases and J gave up 2 bases; unmatched junction bases: 4. The CDR3 coding sequence is TGTGCCAGCAGGCAGGGACAGGGGACCTACAATGAGCAGTTCTTC. It encodes CASRQGQGTYNEQFF.

V and J are TRBV5-1 and TRBJ2-1, with D possibly matching TRBD1 (6 bases). Trimming cost V 1 base and J 10 bases, with 12 bases left between them. CDR3 length: 13 residues. Germline assignment: CDR1 SGHRS and CDR2 YFSETQ. The DNA for the CDR3 is TGCGCCAGCAGCTTGACAGGGCTGGGAGAGCAGTTCTTC. Residues: CASSLTGLGEQFF.

Many counts were recorded for this clonotype. V is TRBV12-3 or TRBV12-4 and J is TRBJ2-7; D is perhaps TRBD1 or TRBD2 (5 bases each). The length of the CDR3 is 13 residues. Trimming pared 6 bases from V and 6 bases from J, leaving 15 bases between. The CDR3 DNA sequence: TGTGCCAGCAGCCTAGGGGAGAGGGGCGAGCAGTACTTC. It encodes CASSLGERGEQYF.

The gene calls are TRBV18 and TRBJ2-7; D might be TRBD1 (6 bases). Germline CDR1 reads KGHSH; CDR2 reads LQKENI. Trimming took off 5 bases at V and 0 bases at J, with 11 bases between the two ends. The CDR3 has 14 residues. For the CDR3, the DNA is TGTGCCAGCTCAAGGACAGAGAGCTCCTACGAGCAGTACTTC. It codes for CASSRTESSYEQYF.

This clonotype was seen more than once but under ten times. The chain links TRBV6-2 or TRBV6-3 to TRBJ1-1; weak D call: TRBD1 (6 bases). Germline loops: CDR1 MNHEY, CDR2 SVGEGT. V gave up 6 bases and J gave up 1 base, with 12 bases separating them. This CDR3 is 14 amino acids long. In nucleotides, the CDR3 is TGTGCCAGCAGGCTAACAGGGAGGAACACTGAAGCTTTCTTT. Protein: CASRLTGRNTEAFF.

The genes are TRBV7-9 and TRBJ2-3, with TRBD1 matching 9 bases. This CDR3 comprises 14 residues. With V trimmed by 4 bases and J by 1 base, 0 bases remained unmatched. Per germline, CDR1 SEHNR and CDR2 FQNEAQ (reference sequence). CDR3 in DNA: TGTGCCAGCAGCTGGGACAGGGGCACAGATACGCAGTATTTT. This sequence encodes CASSWDRGTDTQYF.

The CDR3 sequence is CASRGQTYNSPLHF. As DNA, the CDR3 is TGTGCCAGCAGGGGACAGACCTATAATTCACCCCTCCACTTT. The chain is built from TRBV12-3 or TRBV12-4 and TRBJ1-6, with 7 positions matching TRBD1. J was trimmed by 2 bases and V by 6 bases; bases with no gene match: 1. The CDR3 extends over 14 amino acids.

This clonotype was counted between two and nine times. The chain carries TRBV6-6 and TRBJ1-2, with no clear D. CDR3 length equals 11 residues. Germline CDR1 and CDR2: MNHNY and SVGAGI (reference sequence). Trimming shortened V by 10 bases and J by 8 bases, and 14 bases separated the two germline ends. This chain's CDR3 is CATAKSTGYTF. CDR3 nucleotides: TGTGCCACCGCAAAATCGACCGGCTACACCTTC.

Only a few counts were recorded for this clonotype. The CDR3 loop reads CASIFDWGLAGAYNEQFF. As DNA, the CDR3 is TGTGCCAGCATTTTCGATTGGGGGCTAGCGGGGGCCTACAATGAGCAGTTCTTC. This chain uses TRBV6-5 with TRBJ2-1; 10 bases are shared with TRBD2. J lost 2 bases, V lost 7 bases, and 14 bases had no gene match. Per germline, CDR1 MNHEY and CDR2 SVGAGI. The CDR3 runs to 18 residues.

J is TRBJ1-5 and V is TRBV7-2; perhaps TRBD1 as D (5 bases). Germline V CDR1 and CDR2: SGHTA, FQGNSA. The CDR3 contains 15 residues. V was cut by 3 bases and J by 5 bases, with 14 bases left in between. The CDR3 region is CASSFRRDRYQPQHF. CDR3 coding DNA: TGTGCCAGCAGCTTCCGCCGGGACCGTTATCAGCCCCAGCATTTT.

This clonotype was detected a few times. The chain couples TRBV5-6 to TRBJ2-5; a possible D gene is TRBD1 (6 bases). The V and J ends lost 0 bases and 2 bases respectively, with 11 bases between them. CDR3 length equals 15 residues. CDR1 is SGHDT and CDR2 is YYEEEE in the germline V gene. For the CDR3, the DNA is TGTGCCAGCAGCTTGGGGCAGGGGACACAAGAGACCCAGTACTTC. It codes for CASSLGQGTQETQYF.

This clonotype was seen repeatedly, ten times or more. The genes are TRBV18 and TRBJ2-3, with 8 bases aligning to TRBD2. The CDR3 is 15 amino acids. Trimming at V came to 5 bases and at J to 2 bases, leaving 6 bases not matched to a gene. Germline V gene lookup returns CDR1 KGHSH and CDR2 LQKENI. The CDR3 here is CASSGGLAHTDTQYF. The CDR3 nucleotides are TGTGCCAGCTCAGGCGGACTAGCCCACACAGATACGCAGTATTTT.

A few counts support this clonotype. The V gene is TRBV7-2, the J gene TRBJ1-5; D unclear. CDR3 size: 14 residues. V lost 5 bases, J lost 7 bases, and 15 bases lay in between. Germline V gene data show CDR1 as SGHTA and CDR2 as FQGNSA. The DNA for the CDR3 is TGTGCCAGCAGCGTTGACCTTGGAGGACAGCCCCAGCATTTT. Protein product: CASSVDLGGQPQHF.

Ten or more counts support this clonotype. The chain is built from TRBV30 and TRBJ2-1; 9 bases are a match to TRBD2. The V and J ends lost 0 bases and 8 bases, in that order; junction bases with no gene match: 8. This CDR3 has 15 residues. Germline loops: CDR1 GTSNPN, CDR2 SVGIG (reference sequence). Here the CDR3 DNA reads TGTGCCTGGAGTGTACAGGCGGGAGGGTGGGATGAGCAGTTCTTC. This translates into CAWSVQAGGWDEQFF. The full variable domain, its missing parts supplied by reference TRBV30 and TRBJ2-1, is SQTIHQWPATLVQPVGSPLSLECTVEGTSNPNLYWYRQAAGRGLQLLFYSVGIGQISSEVPQNLSASRPQDRQFILSSKKLLLSDSGFYLCAWSVQAGGWDEQFFGPGTRLTVL.

The chain carries TRBV6-5 and TRBJ2-3; 10 nucleotides match TRBD2. The V and J ends lost 2 bases and 1 base, in that order; junction bases with no gene match: 3. The length of the CDR3 is 16 residues. Germline loops: CDR1 MNHEY, CDR2 SVGAGI. DNA for the CDR3: TGTGCCAGCAGTTACCCGACTAGCGGGCGCACAGATACGCAGTATTTT. It codes for CASSYPTSGRTDTQYF.

This clonotype was observed a handful of times. The genes are TRBV5-6 and TRBJ2-2; a weak D match, TRBD2 (5 bases). V dropped 1 base and J dropped 3 bases, with 13 bases sitting between them. Germline V gene data show CDR1 as SGHDT and CDR2 as YYEEEE. The CDR3 extends over 16 amino acids. CDR3 sequence reads: CASSLTGEWYTGELFF. The DNA of the CDR3 is TGTGCCAGCAGCTTGACTGGGGAGTGGTACACCGGGGAGCTGTTTTTT.

The V gene is TRBV4-3, the J gene TRBJ1-1, with a weak D call TRBD1 (5 bases). CDR3 length equals 15 residues. The germline V gene encodes CDR1 LGHNA and CDR2 YSLEER. The V gene lost 4 bases and the J gene lost 4 bases, with 16 bases spanning the gap. The CDR3 region has the DNA TGCGCCAGCAGCCCACGGAACGGGGGGGGCACTGAAGCTTTCTTT. This encodes CASSPRNGGGTEAFF.

In its sample, this clonotype was seen many times. J is TRBJ2-5 and V is TRBV7-2; D is possibly TRBD1 (5 bases). V gave up 8 bases and J gave up 6 bases, with 19 bases separating them. CDR3 length: 14 amino acids. Germline-derived CDR1 and CDR2 are SGHTA and FQGNSA. CDR3 nucleotides: TGTGCCAGCCGCCCATTAAGGGGCGGAAAGACCCAGTACTTC. It is translated as CASRPLRGGKTQYF.